This TCR beta chain appears in the sequencing data of a study of tumor-infiltrating lymphocytes in primary liver carcinoma. General observations from the study: Unsorted bulk sampling ruled out any CD4+ versus CD8+ repertoire comparison.

Comment on this clonotype: Its specificity is not known.

A constant-region primer served to make TCR beta cDNA from roughly 540 ng total RNA. ARM-PCR, slightly modified, supplied the TCR beta libraries through three nested multiplex PCR rounds. The first two PCR rounds used TRBV1-TRBV30 forward primers with a C-beta reverse primer, roughly 10 cycles each. MiXCR, applied by TCRdb to the multiplex PCR reads, yields one record per CDR3 protein. The table shows hundreds of thousands of distinct CDR3 sequences, with 50% to 60% occurring only once. Unsorted whole blood served as the source of blood RNA, and germline DNA was extracted as well. Before any surgery took place, approximately 4 milliliters of peripheral blood were collected. The CDR3 is made up of 11 amino acids.

Sequencing used peripheral blood. The origin of this receptor is a woman in her twenties or thirties with primary liver carcinoma and hepatitis B virus infection. This chain links TRBV12-3 or TRBV12-4 with TRBJ2-3; D gene unclear. CDR3 nucleotides: TGTGTCGCTGGGCCCCTAGATACGCAGTATTTT. Translated: CVAGPLDTQYF.